This TCR beta chain was recorded in a study of T cell responses to AZD1222 COVID-19 vaccine. General study results and limits: Repertoire sampling happened only post peak T cell response. Two AZD1222 administrations were followed by greater Spike-specific TCR breadth and depth. Clonal diversity was possibly underestimated, and the donors were mostly white British, with more females.

Profiling relied on immunoSEQ multiplex PCR, and the TCRdb table lists in-frame clones only, not all of them. Among 130,000 or so clones listed, just over 90% were seen once. Trimming at V came to 10 bases and at J to 0 bases, leaving 8 bases not matched to a gene. The CDR3 totals 14 residues. Germline V gene data show CDR1 as MDHEN and CDR2 as SYDVKM. Remarks on this clone: Its antigen is not known.

The sequence was obtained from an adult in good health. This sample comprised peripheral blood, obtained on day 0 of AZD1222 vaccination. The gene calls are TRBV28 and TRBJ1-1; 7 positions agree with TRBD1. The CDR3 nucleotides are TGTGCCACCGCGGAGGGGGCTATGAACACTGAAGCTTTCTTT. Amino acids: CATAEGAMNTEAFF.